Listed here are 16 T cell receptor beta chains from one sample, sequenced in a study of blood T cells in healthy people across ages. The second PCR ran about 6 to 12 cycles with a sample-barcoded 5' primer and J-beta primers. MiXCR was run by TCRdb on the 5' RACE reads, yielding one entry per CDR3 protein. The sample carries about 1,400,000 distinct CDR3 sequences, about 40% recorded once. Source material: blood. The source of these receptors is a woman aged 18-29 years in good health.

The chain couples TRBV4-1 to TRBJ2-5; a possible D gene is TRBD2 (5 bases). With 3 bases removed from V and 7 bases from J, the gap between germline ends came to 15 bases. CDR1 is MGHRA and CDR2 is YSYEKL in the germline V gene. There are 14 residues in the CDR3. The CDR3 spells CASSQDHGEGTQYF. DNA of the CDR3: TGCGCCAGCAGCCAGGACCACGGGGAAGGGACCCAGTACTTC.

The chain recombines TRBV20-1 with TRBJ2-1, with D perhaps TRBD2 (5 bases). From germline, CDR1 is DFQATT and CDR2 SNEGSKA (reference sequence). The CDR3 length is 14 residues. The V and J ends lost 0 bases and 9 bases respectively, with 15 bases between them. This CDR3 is CSARDIGREGEQFF. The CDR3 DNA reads TGCAGTGCTAGAGATATCGGCCGGGAAGGTGAGCAGTTCTTC.

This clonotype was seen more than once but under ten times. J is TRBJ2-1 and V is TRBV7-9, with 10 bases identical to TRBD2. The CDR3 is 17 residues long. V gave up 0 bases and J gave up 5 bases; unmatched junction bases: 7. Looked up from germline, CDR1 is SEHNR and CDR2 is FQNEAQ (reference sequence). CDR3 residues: CASSLAFGAGGDNEQFF. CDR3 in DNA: TGTGCCAGCAGCTTAGCGTTTGGAGCGGGAGGGGACAATGAGCAGTTCTTC. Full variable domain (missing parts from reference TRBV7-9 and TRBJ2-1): DTGVSQNPRHKITKRGQNVTFRCDPISEHNRLYWYRQTLGQGPEFLTYFQNEAQLEKSRLLSDRFSAERPKGSFSTLEIQRTEQGDSAMYLCASSLAFGAGGDNEQFFGPGTRLTVL.

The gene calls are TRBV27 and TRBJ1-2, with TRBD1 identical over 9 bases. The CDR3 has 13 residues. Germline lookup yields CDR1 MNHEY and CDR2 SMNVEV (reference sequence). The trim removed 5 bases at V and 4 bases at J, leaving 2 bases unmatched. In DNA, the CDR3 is TGTGCCAGCAGTCGACAGGGGGTCTATGGCTACACCTTC. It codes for CASSRQGVYGYTF.

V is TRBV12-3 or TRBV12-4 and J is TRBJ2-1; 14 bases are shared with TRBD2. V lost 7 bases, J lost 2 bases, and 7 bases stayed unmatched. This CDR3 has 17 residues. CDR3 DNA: TGTGCCAGCATCTCGGGACTAGCGGGGGTTACCTACAATGAGCAGTTCTTC. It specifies CASISGLAGVTYNEQFF.

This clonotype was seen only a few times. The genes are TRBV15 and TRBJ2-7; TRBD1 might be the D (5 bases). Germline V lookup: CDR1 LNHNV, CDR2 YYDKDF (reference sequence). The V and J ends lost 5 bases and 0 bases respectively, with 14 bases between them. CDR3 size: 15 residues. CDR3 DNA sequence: TGTGCCACCAGCCTAGGGGTTGAGAGCTCCTACGAGCAGTACTTC. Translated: CATSLGVESSYEQYF. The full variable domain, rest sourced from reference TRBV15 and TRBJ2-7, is DAMVIQNPRYQVTQFGKPVTLSCSQTLNHNVMYWYQQKSSQAPKLLFHYYDKDFNNEADTPDNFQSRRPNTSFCFLDIRSPGLGDTAMYLCATSLGVESSYEQYFGPGTRLTVT.

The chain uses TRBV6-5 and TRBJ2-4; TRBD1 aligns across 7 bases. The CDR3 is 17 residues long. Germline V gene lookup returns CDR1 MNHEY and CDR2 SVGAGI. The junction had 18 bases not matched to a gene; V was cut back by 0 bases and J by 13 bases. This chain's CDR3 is CASSYSRLDDRVGEQYF. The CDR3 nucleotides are TGTGCCAGCAGTTACTCGAGACTGGACGACAGGGTCGGGGAGCAGTACTTC.

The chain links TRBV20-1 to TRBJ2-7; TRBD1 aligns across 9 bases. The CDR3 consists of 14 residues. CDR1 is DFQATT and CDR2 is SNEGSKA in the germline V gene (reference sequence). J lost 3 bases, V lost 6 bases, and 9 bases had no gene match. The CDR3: CSAPLGQGGYEQYF. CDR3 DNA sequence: TGCAGTGCCCCTCTGGGACAGGGAGGCTACGAGCAGTACTTC.

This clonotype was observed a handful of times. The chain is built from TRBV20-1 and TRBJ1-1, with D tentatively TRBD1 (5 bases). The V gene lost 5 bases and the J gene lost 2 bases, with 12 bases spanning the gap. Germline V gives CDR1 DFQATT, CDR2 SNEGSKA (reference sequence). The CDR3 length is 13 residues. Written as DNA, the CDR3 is TGCAGTGCTGGACGAGGGGTTAACACTGAAGCTTTCTTT. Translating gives CSAGRGVNTEAFF.

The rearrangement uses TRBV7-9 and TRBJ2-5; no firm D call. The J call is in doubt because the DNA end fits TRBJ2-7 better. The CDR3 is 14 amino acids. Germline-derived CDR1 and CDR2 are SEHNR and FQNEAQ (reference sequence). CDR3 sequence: CASSRAAVSYEQYF. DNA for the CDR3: TGTGCCAGCAGCCGGGCAGCCGTAAGCTACGAGCAGTACTTC.

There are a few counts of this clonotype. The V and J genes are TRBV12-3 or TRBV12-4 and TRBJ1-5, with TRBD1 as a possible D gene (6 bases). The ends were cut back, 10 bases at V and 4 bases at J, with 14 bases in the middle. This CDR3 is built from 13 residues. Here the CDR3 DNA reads TGTGCCACCTCAGGAACAGGGAATCAGCCCCAGCATTTT. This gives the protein CATSGTGNQPQHF.

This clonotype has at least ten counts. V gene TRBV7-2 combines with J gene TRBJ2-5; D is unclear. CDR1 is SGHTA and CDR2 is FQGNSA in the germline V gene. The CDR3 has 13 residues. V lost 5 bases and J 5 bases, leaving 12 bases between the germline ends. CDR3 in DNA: TGTGCCAGCAGCCTAGACCGCGACGAGACCCAGTACTTC. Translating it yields CASSLDRDETQYF.

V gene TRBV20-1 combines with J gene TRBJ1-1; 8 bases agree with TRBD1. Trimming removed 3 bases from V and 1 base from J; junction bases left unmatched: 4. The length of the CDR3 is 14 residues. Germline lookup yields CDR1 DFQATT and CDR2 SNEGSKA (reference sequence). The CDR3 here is CSASRDRRNTEAFF. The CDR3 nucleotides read TGCAGTGCTAGCCGGGACAGGAGGAACACTGAAGCTTTCTTT.

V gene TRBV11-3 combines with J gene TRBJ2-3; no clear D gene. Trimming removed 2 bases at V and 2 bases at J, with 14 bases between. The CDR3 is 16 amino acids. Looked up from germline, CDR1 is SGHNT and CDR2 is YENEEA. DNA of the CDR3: TGTGCCAGCAGCTTACTTGGAACTGCGTCCACAGATACGCAGTATTTT. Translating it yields CASSLLGTASTDTQYF.

The CDR3 loop reads CASSLKGGLGNQPQHF. The CDR3 nucleotides read TGTGCCAGCAGCTTAAAGGGGGGGCTAGGTAATCAGCCCCAGCATTTT. The J gene is TRBJ1-5, the V gene TRBV11-2; D might be TRBD1 (6 bases). Trimming removed 2 bases from V and 4 bases from J, with 15 bases in between. The germline V gene has CDR1 SGHAT and CDR2 FQNNGV. The CDR3 is 16 amino acids.

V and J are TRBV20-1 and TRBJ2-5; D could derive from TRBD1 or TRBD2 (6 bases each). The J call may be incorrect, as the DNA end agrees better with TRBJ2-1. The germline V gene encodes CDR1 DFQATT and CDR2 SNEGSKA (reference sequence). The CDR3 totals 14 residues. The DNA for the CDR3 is TGCAGTGCTATCCGGGGGCCGTACCAAGAGACCCAGTTCTTC. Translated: CSAIRGPYQETQFF.